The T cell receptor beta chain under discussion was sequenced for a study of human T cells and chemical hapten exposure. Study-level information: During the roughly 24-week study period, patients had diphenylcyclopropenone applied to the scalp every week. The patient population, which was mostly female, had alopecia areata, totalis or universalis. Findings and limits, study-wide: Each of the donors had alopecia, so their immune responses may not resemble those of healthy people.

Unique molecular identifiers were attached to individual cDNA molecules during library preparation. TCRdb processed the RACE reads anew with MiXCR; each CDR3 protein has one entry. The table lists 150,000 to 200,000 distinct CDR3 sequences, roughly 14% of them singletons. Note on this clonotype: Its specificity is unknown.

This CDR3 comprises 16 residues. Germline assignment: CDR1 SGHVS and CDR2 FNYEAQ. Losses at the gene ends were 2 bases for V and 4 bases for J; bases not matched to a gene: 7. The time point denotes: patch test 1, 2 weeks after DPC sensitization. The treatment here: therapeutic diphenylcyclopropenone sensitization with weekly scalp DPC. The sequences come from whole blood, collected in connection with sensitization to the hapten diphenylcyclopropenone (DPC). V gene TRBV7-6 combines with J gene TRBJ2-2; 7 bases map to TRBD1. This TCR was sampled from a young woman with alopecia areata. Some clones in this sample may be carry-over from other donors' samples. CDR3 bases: TGTGCCAGCAGCTTATTACAGGGGCCTGGCACCGGGGAGCTGTTTTTT. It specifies CASSLLQGPGTGELFF. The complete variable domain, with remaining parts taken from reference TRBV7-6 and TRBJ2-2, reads GAGVSQSPRYKVTKRGQDVALRCDPISGHVSLYWYRQALGQGPEFLTYFNYEAQQDKSGLPNDRFSAERPEGSISTLTIQRTEQRDSAMYRCASSLLQGPGTGELFFGEGSRLTVL.